A selection of T cell receptor beta chains follows, all from one sample in a study of blood T cell repertoires in COVID-19. Data came from immunoSEQ multiplex PCR; TCRdb stores just in-frame clones and leaves some out. The table lists some 230,000 clones, roughly 80% of them singletons, with around 8% in the top ten. Source material: peripheral blood. The receptors come from a woman older than 75 with COVID-19, enrolled during active disease. Each CDR3 is given without its conserved first and last residue. The order of the fields is clone size, D gene, V gene, CDR3 protein. The D gene is left open where the match is weak. Size is omitted from some rows. Given values are once, few, many or a class for expanded clones.

clone_size: many
d_call: NA
v_call: TRBV7-2
cdr3_aa: ASSLGPEYGNQPQH

clone_size: NA
d_call: NA
v_call: TRBV6-2/TRBV6-3
cdr3_aa: ASSYTAGSYNEQF

clone_size: NA
d_call: TRBD1
v_call: TRBV7-9
cdr3_aa: ASSWRDSNNSPLH

clone_size: NA
d_call: TRBD2
v_call: TRBV7-9
cdr3_aa: ASSLTLLTSGGKRTQY

clone_size: NA
d_call: TRBD2
v_call: TRBV4-1
cdr3_aa: ASSLLGTSGSETQY

clone_size: NA
d_call: TRBD2
v_call: TRBV4-1
cdr3_aa: ASSLGLAPGTDTQY

clone_size: NA
d_call: TRBD1
v_call: TRBV4-1
cdr3_aa: ASSQEVPGTVNSYEQY

clone_size: NA
d_call: NA
v_call: TRBV11-3
cdr3_aa: ASSPGGTLLGDTQY

clone_size: NA
d_call: TRBD2
v_call: TRBV7-8
cdr3_aa: ASSSLAPGGETQY

clone_size: NA
d_call: NA
v_call: TRBV7-9
cdr3_aa: ASSLLGAVETQY